Listed below are T cell receptor beta chains from one sample, sequenced in a study of CD4 T cell repertoires in COVID-19. Generated by immunoSEQ multiplex PCR, the TCRdb table keeps only in-frame clones and is missing some. The sample consists of about 75,000 clones, 83% of them appearing once. Sequencing used CD4+ T cells from peripheral blood, obtained after recovery from COVID-19. The receptors come from a human donor who had COVID-19. The CDR3 runs from the conserved cysteine through the conserved F or W. D genes are given only for firm matches. The size field is filled for only some rows; it gives once, few, many or a size class.

>NA|TRBV7-9|NA|TRBJ2-6|14
TGTGCCAGCAGCTTATCTGCACCGGCCGGCGTCCTGACTTTC
CASSLSAPAGVLTF
>NA|TRBV6-4|few|TRBJ1-1|17
TGTGCCAGCCGTGAGGTACCGGCGGGCCGCATGAACACTGAAGCTTTCTTT
CASREVPAGRMNTEAFF
>NA|TRBV5-1|NA|TRBJ1-1|14
TGCGCCAGCAGTGAAGGGGGGCGGTCCACTGAAGCTTTCTTT
CASSEGGRSTEAFF
>TRBD1|TRBV28|NA|TRBJ1-1|15
TGTGCCAGCAGTAACAGGGGCGCCCGGGTCACTGAAGCTTTCTTT
CASSNRGARVTEAFF
>NA|TRBV6-1|NA|TRBJ1-6|15
TGTGCCAGCAGTGAAAACAGCCCAAAGAGTTCACCCCTCCACTTT
CASSENSPKSSPLHF
>NA|TRBV7-2|once|TRBJ1-2|14
TGTGCCAGCAGCTTAGTATTGGGGGGCGAAGGCTACACCTTC
CASSLVLGGEGYTF
>NA|TRBV11-2|NA|TRBJ2-1|14
TGTGCCAGCAGCTTAAACTTTGGGGTCGGTGAGCAGTTCTTC
CASSLNFGVGEQFF
>TRBD1|TRBV6-4|NA|TRBJ1-5|14
TGTGCCAGCAGTCCACAGGGGAGCAATCAGCCCCAGCATTTT
CASSPQGSNQPQHF
>NA|TRBV24-1|NA|TRBJ2-5|12
TGTGCCACCCGAGTTAGGACGGAGTGTCAGTACTTC
CATRVRTECQYF
>NA|TRBV11-2|NA|TRBJ2-4|16
TGTGCCAGCAGCTTAAGACCAGAATTGGCCAAAAACATTCAGTACTTC
CASSLRPELAKNIQYF
>NA|TRBV27|NA|TRBJ1-3|14
TGTGCCAGCAGACGGCCCGGGGCCGGAAACACCATATATTTT
CASRRPGAGNTIYF
>NA|TRBV2|few|TRBJ2-7|16
TGTGCCAGCAGTGAAGCGAAGGAGACTACCCCACACGAGCAGTACTTC
CASSEAKETTPHEQYF
>TRBD1|TRBV25-1|NA|TRBJ1-2|16
TGTGCCAGCAGTGAATCTAGGGCAGGGGGACTCTATGGCTACACCTTC
CASSESRAGGLYGYTF
>TRBD1|TRBV10-3|NA|TRBJ1-2|16
TGTGCCATCAAAGAGGGGGAGACAGGGGCTAACTATGGCTACACCTTC
CAIKEGETGANYGYTF
>NA|TRBV7-9|NA|TRBJ1-1|14
TGTGCCAGCAGCTTAGCCACCACTCAACCTGAAGCTTTCTTT
CASSLATTQPEAFF
>NA|TRBV11-1|NA|TRBJ2-2|15
TGTGCCAGCAGCTTTTTCATCACTAACACCGGGGAGCTGTTTTTT
CASSFFITNTGELFF
>NA|TRBV11-3|NA|TRBJ1-1|14
TGTGCCAGCAGCCCGGGGGGGGTCATCACTGAAGCTTTCTTT
CASSPGGVITEAFF
>NA|TRBV9|NA|TRBJ2-6|14
TGTGCCAGCAGCGTGGGTTCTGGGGCCAACGTCCTGACTTTC
CASSVGSGANVLTF
>TRBD1|TRBV5-4|NA|TRBJ1-6|17
TGTGCCAGCAGCTTACGGACAGGGGCCCTCTATAATTCACCCCTCCACTTT
CASSLRTGALYNSPLHF
>NA|TRBV6-5|NA|TRBJ1-5|13
TGTGCCAGCCGACGGGACCCAAATCAGCCCCAGCATTTT
CASRRDPNQPQHF
>NA|TRBV27|NA|TRBJ2-1|11
TGTGCCAGCAGTTACAGCAATGAGCAGTTCTTC
CASSYSNEQFF
>NA|TRBV28|NA|TRBJ1-1|14
TGTGCCAGCAGTTTACCCCCACAGGGAGGGTTGGCTTTCTTT
CASSLPPQGGLAFF